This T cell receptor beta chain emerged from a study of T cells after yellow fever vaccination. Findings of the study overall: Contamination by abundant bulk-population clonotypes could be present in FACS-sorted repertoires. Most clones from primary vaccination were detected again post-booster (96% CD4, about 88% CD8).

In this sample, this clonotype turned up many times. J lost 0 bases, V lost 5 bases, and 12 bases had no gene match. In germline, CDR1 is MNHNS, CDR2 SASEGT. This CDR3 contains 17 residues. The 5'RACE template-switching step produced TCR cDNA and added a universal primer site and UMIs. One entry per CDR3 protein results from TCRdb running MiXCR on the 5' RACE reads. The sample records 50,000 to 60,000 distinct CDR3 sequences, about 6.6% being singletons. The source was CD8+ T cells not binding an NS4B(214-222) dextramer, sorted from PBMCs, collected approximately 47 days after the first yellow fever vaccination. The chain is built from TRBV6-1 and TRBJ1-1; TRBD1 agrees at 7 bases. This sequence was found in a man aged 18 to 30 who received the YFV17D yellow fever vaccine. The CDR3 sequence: CASSPRQGVWMNTEAFF. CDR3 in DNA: TGTGCCAGCAGTCCAAGACAGGGAGTATGGATGAACACTGAAGCTTTCTTT.